Shown below are 11 T cell receptor beta chains from a single sample sequenced in a study of shared clonotypes between healthy human individuals. The repertoire was sequenced with immunoSEQ multiplex PCR; TCRdb's copy has only in-frame clones and lacks some. Of over a million clones listed, 96% are singletons. The specimen sequenced was naive CD4+ T cells sorted from blood. Subset: CD45RA+ positively selected. Source of these receptors: a man aged 25 to 40 in good health.

The V call is TRBV9, the J call TRBJ2-3; a possible D gene is TRBD1 (6 bases). CDR1 is SGDLS, CDR2 YYNGEE, per germline. The V gene lost 0 bases and the J gene lost 6 bases, with 17 bases spanning the gap. The CDR3 covers 16 residues. Here the CDR3 reads CASSVGGRADVDTQYF. CDR3 bases: TGTGCCAGCAGCGTAGGGGGGCGGGCCGACGTGGATACGCAGTATTTT.

The chain couples TRBV9 to TRBJ1-3, with D perhaps matching TRBD1 (5 bases). CDR1 is SGDLS and CDR2 is YYNGEE in the germline V gene. CDR3 length: 18 amino acids. The ends were cut back, 4 bases at V and 4 bases at J, with 24 bases in the middle. CDR3 protein: CASSTGIRGSFHGNTIYF. The CDR3 nucleotides are TGTGCCAGCAGCACCGGAATCCGGGGCTCCTTCCACGGAAACACCATATATTTT.

The gene calls are TRBV28 and TRBJ1-5; 7 bases agree with TRBD1. The CDR3 has 16 amino acids. CDR1 and CDR2 (germline): MDHEN, SYDVKM. The J segment lost 4 bases and the V segment lost 6 bases, leaving 12 bases of the junction unmatched. The CDR3 bases are TGTGCCAGCAGACCCTCAGACAGGGTGGTTAATCAGCCCCAGCATTTT. Protein sequence: CASRPSDRVVNQPQHF.

This chain connects TRBV29-1 to TRBJ2-5; 11 positions match TRBD2. Germline V CDR1 and CDR2: SQVTM, ANQGSEA. V shed 7 bases and J 5 bases; nucleotides not matched to a gene: 12. The CDR3 spans 15 residues. The CDR3 DNA sequence: TGCAGCGGAACCTTGACTAGCGGGAAATTGGAGACCCAGTACTTC. It translates to CSGTLTSGKLETQYF.

CDR3 coding DNA: TGTGCTAGTGTCAGGACAGGGGGGATCACTGAAGCTTTCTTT. Amino acids: CASVRTGGITEAFF. The J gene is TRBJ1-1, the V gene TRBV12-5; 10 nucleotides agree with TRBD1. The CDR3 loop spans 14 amino acids. The junction had 6 bases not matched to a gene; V was cut back by 7 bases and J by 4 bases. CDR1 and CDR2 (germline): LGHNT, FRNRAP.

J is TRBJ1-3 and V is TRBV7-9, with unresolved D. Germline V CDR1 and CDR2: SEHNR, FQNEAQ (reference sequence). The CDR3 consists of 15 residues. Deletions cut 5 bases from V and 2 bases from J, with 13 bases between. The CDR3 here is CASSPEIGTGNTIYF. In DNA, the CDR3 is TGTGCCAGCAGCCCGGAGATCGGCACTGGAAACACCATATATTTT.

A remark on this clone: This specimen includes other DNA sequences encoding the same CDR3. V usage is TRBV9 and J usage is TRBJ2-2, with TRBD2 matching 11 bases. The CDR3 length is 15 residues. In germline, CDR1 is SGDLS, CDR2 YYNGEE. Trimming removed 2 bases from V and 5 bases from J; junction bases left unmatched: 2. The CDR3 reads CASSVGTSGTGELFF. DNA of the CDR3: TGTGCCAGCAGCGTCGGGACTAGCGGAACCGGGGAGCTGTTTTTT.

The chain uses TRBV19 and TRBJ2-3; weak D call: TRBD2 (6 bases). Trimming cost V 3 bases and J 6 bases, with 16 bases left between them. The CDR3 has 15 amino acids. Germline CDR1 and CDR2: LNHDA and SQIVND (reference sequence). CDR3 loop: CASSIPGELMDTQYF. DNA of the CDR3: TGTGCCAGTAGTATCCCGGGAGAGCTGATGGATACGCAGTATTTT.

The CDR3 bases are TGTGCCAGCAGTACCCCGGGACAGGGTATGGATACGCAGTATTTT. Amino acids: CASSTPGQGMDTQYF. The rearrangement uses TRBV28 and TRBJ2-3; 9 nucleotides align to TRBD1. In germline, CDR1 is MDHEN, CDR2 SYDVKM. The CDR3 loop spans 15 amino acids. V trimming: 5 bases; J trimming: 6 bases; junction bases outside the gene matches: 9.

CDR3 nucleotides: TGTGCCAGCACACCAGGGAACGAGCAGTTCTTC. This codes for CASTPGNEQFF. J is TRBJ2-1 and V is TRBV25-1; weak D call: TRBD1 (5 bases). V was shortened by 7 bases and J by 10 bases, with 11 bases between the two germline ends. The CDR3 sequence is 11 residues long. Germline V gene sequence: CDR1 MGHDK, CDR2 SYGVNS.

The chain couples TRBV7-8 to TRBJ2-5; 8 bases agree with TRBD2. V shed 8 bases and J 2 bases; nucleotides not matched to a gene: 13. Germline loops: CDR1 SGHVS, CDR2 FQNEAQ. The CDR3 is made up of 16 amino acids. The CDR3 spells CASSGAGSGTQETQYF. CDR3 in DNA: TGTGCCAGCTCCGGAGCGGGTAGCGGGACTCAAGAGACCCAGTACTTC.